This T cell receptor (beta chain) is drawn from a study of siplizumab effects on memory and regulatory T cells (dated by TCRdb to the late 2010s). A note on the overall study: The study examined how the anti-CD2 antibody siplizumab affects alloreactive T-cell subsets in allogeneic mixed lymphocyte reactions built from human PBMCs.

From V the trimming removes 8 bases and from J it removes 6 bases, while the gene matches leave 8 bases of the junction unaccounted for. From cysteine to phenylalanine, the CDR3 is 14 amino acids long. Left in the record is the CDR3 DNA by itself, 42 bases read in frame from the first base. Taken from the germline V gene (reference sequence), the CDR1 and CDR2 loops are LNHDA and SQIVND. TCRbeta CDR3 sequencing was performed on sorted unstimulated T cells and on proliferating T cells recovered from mixed lymphocyte reactions. Fresh whole blood from fewer than twelve HLA-typed healthy donors was used to isolate PBMCs. Unstimulated CD4+ non-regulatory T cells were FACS-sorted to map the origin of alloreactive clones. With respect to this clone: Its antigen target is currently unknown. Base-call qualities are not available, and no considerably larger clone is one nucleotide away.

Library prep was done by the immunoSEQ multiplex PCR assay. The deep sequencing platform assayed around 10^5 TCR templates per sample. Genomic DNA extracted from sorted T cells was used for TCRbeta CDR3 sequencing. As for the original processing: Clonal analysis of TCRbeta CDR3 data was done in the R programming language. Comparing unstimulated samples against CFSE-low samples taken after the reaction was how alloreactive CD4+ and CD8+ clones were defined. Regulatory or non-regulatory origin of alloreactive CD4+ clones was assigned by matching sequences to the sorted unstimulated Treg and non-Treg repertoires. As stored in TCRdb, this immuneACCESS dataset retains in-frame rearrangements with V and J assigned. A fraction of the clones does not appear; measured against another copy, unresolved V genes explain less than half of the discrepancy, and the remainder lacks a known reason. V and J calls plus clone size are reproduced from that table; the DNA served to infer D and trimming. The table for this sample lists tens of thousands of clones; roughly 94% of them were counted only once. The ten biggest clones cover roughly 0.3% of the sample.

The paper as a whole reports these results and caveats: Siplizumab significantly reduced the cumulative frequency of alloreactive sequences traceable to unstimulated CD4+ memory T cells. Because sequences at frequencies below about 10^-5 were poorly captured, only a minor fraction of alloreactive clones could be mapped back to unstimulated subsets. No functional confirmation was obtained for the suppressive function of proliferating Tregs from siplizumab cultures. Greater diversity appeared to be present in unstimulated naive T cells than in memory T cells, and a substantial contribution to the alloresponse seemed to be made by naive cells. A naive or memory phenotype could not be assigned to roughly 75-95% of proliferating CD4+ or CD8+ clones. In reactions with siplizumab, an average of about 62% of mappable alloreactive CD4+ clones were Treg-derived, compared with 25% to 30% in control reactions.

This TCR was recovered from a human donor in good health. The V and J genes are TRBV19 and TRBJ2-2; the junction holds 8 bases that match TRBD2. Sequencing was performed on non-Treg CD4+ T cells sorted from blood. The cell subset or site tag for this specimen amounts to: FACS-sorted unstimulated CD4+ non-regulatory T cells. The base sequence is TGTGCCAGTCGTGGGCGGGAGGAATCCGGGGAGCTGTTTTTT. It specifies CASRGREESGELFF.